The rows below give T cell receptor beta chains drawn from one sample of a study of blood T cells in healthy people across ages. TCRdb reprocessed the 5' RACE reads via MiXCR and lists one record per CDR3 protein. The sample yields 720,000 or so distinct CDR3 sequences, 40% to 45% seen once. Sequenced: blood. Receptors were obtained from a man at least 80 years old in good health. Both conserved end residues are part of each CDR3. D genes are given only for firm matches. Size is omitted from some rows. Given values are once, few, many or a class for expanded clones.

j_gene	d_gene	v_gene	abundance	CDR3nt	CDR3aa
TRBJ1-2	-	TRBV9	-	TGTGCCAGCAGCGTAGGAAACAGGGAACATATCTACACCTTC	CASSVGNREHIYTF
TRBJ2-1	-	TRBV7-2	-	TGTGCCAGCAGCGGAATCCACTACGAGCAGTTCTTC	CASSGIHYEQFF
TRBJ1-1	-	TRBV6-5	few	TGTGCCAGCTCGACCGGTGGGGTTGTCACTGAAGCTTTCTTT	CASSTGGVVTEAFF
TRBJ2-6	-	TRBV20-1	few	TGCAGTGCTAGGGGGGTCGGGCCTGGGGCCAACGTCCTGACTTTC	CSARGVGPGANVLTF
TRBJ2-7	-	TRBV14	-	TGTGCCAGCAGCCCCTGGCAGGGGAACTACGAGCAGTACTTC	CASSPWQGNYEQYF
TRBJ2-7	TRBD2	TRBV20-1	few	TGCAGTGCTAGAGGATCCGGTTTAAGAGCGGGATCCTACGAGCAGTACTTC	CSARGSGLRAGSYEQYF
TRBJ2-1	-	TRBV21-1	few	TGTGCCAGCAGCAAAACTTGGGTTGGGTTAGCGGGATGGAACAATGAGCAGTTCTTC	CASSKTWVGLAGWNNEQFF
TRBJ2-7	TRBD1	TRBV20-1	-	TGCAGTACCGAGGGGACAGGTCGTCGGGAGCAGTACTTC	CSTEGTGRREQYF
TRBJ1-2	-	TRBV7-9	-	TGTGCCAGCAGCTTCGGGGCCGTCGGGTATGGCTACACCTTC	CASSFGAVGYGYTF
TRBJ1-5	-	TRBV15	few	TGTGCCACCAGCAGAGGGCAGGGGCGATGGCAGCCCCAGCATTTT	CATSRGQGRWQPQHF
TRBJ1-5	TRBD1	TRBV7-9	few	TGTGCCAGCAGCTACGGGACAGGGGTAAATCAGCCCCAGCATTTT	CASSYGTGVNQPQHF
TRBJ2-3	-	TRBV29-1	many	TGCAGCGTTGAAGAAAGAGTGGGCAGGAAAAGCACAGATACGCAGTATTTT	CSVEERVGRKSTDTQYF
TRBJ2-7	TRBD2	TRBV7-2	few	TGTGCCAGCTCCTTAGGGCAGCGGGAGTACCACGAGCAGTACTTC	CASSLGQREYHEQYF
TRBJ2-5	-	TRBV6-6	-	TGTGCCAGCAGTTCTATGGCCCAGGGTGTAGGAGAGACCCAGTACTTC	CASSSMAQGVGETQYF
TRBJ1-2	TRBD1	TRBV28	-	TGTGCCAGCAGGACAGGGTTTAACTATGGCTACACCTTC	CASRTGFNYGYTF
TRBJ2-7	-	TRBV20-1	few	TGCAGTGCTAGTTCAAACAGCTACGAGCAGTACTTC	CSASSNSYEQYF
TRBJ2-5	-	TRBV18	few	TGTGCCAGCTCACCGGCGTGGATGGAGACCCAGTACTTC	CASSPAWMETQYF
TRBJ2-7	-	TRBV4-2	-	TGTGCCAGCAGCCAAGGGACAGGCGGGGGAACCTACGAGCAGTACTTC	CASSQGTGGGTYEQYF
TRBJ2-3	TRBD2	TRBV7-6	-	TGTGCCAGCAGCCCAAGACTAGCGGGAGCAGATACGCAGTATTTT	CASSPRLAGADTQYF
TRBJ1-1	-	TRBV4-3	once	TGCGCCAGCAGCCACGAGACCGGGGAAAAAGCTTTCTTT	CASSHETGEKAFF